Listed below are T cell receptor beta chains from one sample, sequenced in a study of CD8+ T cells in alopecia areata. Data came from immunoSEQ multiplex PCR; TCRdb stores just in-frame clones and leaves some out. The sample has about 210,000 clones; roughly 64% are singletons. The material sequenced was CD4+ T cells sorted from blood, taken at week 4, from a patient treated with tofacitinib. The receptor set was obtained from a human donor with alopecia areata. CDR3s include the opening cysteine and the closing phenylalanine or tryptophan. Fields, in order: V gene, clone size, J gene, D gene, CDR3 protein, CDR3 DNA. A D gene is named only where the DNA matches it firmly. The listing skips clone size in some rows; elsewhere it reads once, few, many or a size class.

TRBV7-2,-,TRBJ1-1,-,CASSLGSVRTEAFF,TGTGCCAGCAGCTTAGGTTCGGTCCGGACTGAAGCTTTCTTT
TRBV30,-,TRBJ1-6,TRBD1,CAWSVSGGGGAYNSPLHF,TGTGCCTGGAGTGTATCAGGGGGCGGGGGTGCCTATAATTCACCCCTCCACTTT
TRBV30,-,TRBJ1-1,TRBD1,CAWDRVWNTEAFF,TGTGCCTGGGACAGGGTGTGGAACACTGAAGCTTTCTTT
TRBV7-2,-,TRBJ2-5,TRBD2,CASKRGGRETQYF,TGTGCCAGCAAGCGGGGGGGCCGAGAGACCCAGTACTTC
TRBV6-5,-,TRBJ2-5,TRBD1,CASSYSGQGHETQYF,TGTGCCAGCAGTTACTCGGGACAGGGGCACGAGACCCAGTACTTC
TRBV5-6,-,TRBJ1-4,-,CASSSWTAEKLFF,TGTGCCAGCAGCTCCTGGACCGCCGAAAAACTGTTTTTT
TRBV4-3,-,TRBJ2-7,TRBD2,CASSQGFSSGGRSYEQYF,TGCGCCAGCAGCCAGGGGTTCTCTAGCGGGGGGCGATCCTACGAGCAGTACTTC
TRBV2,few,TRBJ1-2,-,CASTSGYVGYTF,TGTGCCAGCACTTCTGGGTACGTTGGCTACACCTTC
TRBV18,few,TRBJ2-1,TRBD2,CASSPGLANEQFF,TGTGCCAGCTCACCCGGACTAGCCAATGAGCAGTTCTTC
TRBV29-1,-,TRBJ2-1,TRBD1,CSHRTGRDEQFF,TGCAGCCACCGGACAGGGCGGGATGAGCAGTTCTTC
TRBV15,few,TRBJ2-7,-,CATSRDRGPYEQYF,TGTGCCACCAGCAGAGATAGGGGCCCCTACGAGCAGTACTTC
TRBV9,-,TRBJ2-2,TRBD1,CASKTGSDTGELFF,TGTGCCAGCAAGACAGGGAGTGACACCGGGGAGCTGTTTTTT
TRBV5-6,-,TRBJ2-5,-,CASSLRREQYF,TGTGCCAGCAGCTTGAGAAGGGAGCAGTACTTC
TRBV9,few,TRBJ1-2,-,CASSVETGGYTF,TGTGCCAGCAGCGTAGAGACAGGTGGCTACACCTTC